This T cell receptor beta chain was retrieved from a study of cytomegalovirus exposure and HLA in healthy donors. 60 Vbeta and 13 Jbeta primers were used in PCR. The data were produced by immunoSEQ multiplex PCR, yet TCRdb's version contains in-frame clones alone and is incomplete. The repertoire holds over 45,000 clones, with about four fifths as singletons. Study-level findings and limits: It was in a later analysis that TCR association rates were seen to vary by HLA locus, highest for DRB1 and lowest for HLA-C. One variant, a missense change in DCLRE1C, was linked in a later analysis to TCR beta V- and J-gene trimming.

Per germline, CDR1 MNHNS and CDR2 SASEGT. V gave up 6 bases and J gave up 3 bases, with 14 bases separating them. This CDR3 has 14 residues. A word on this clone: Its antigen is unknown.

The TCR was taken from a female donor in good health and CMV-seronegative. The V and J genes are TRBV6-1 and TRBJ2-5, with a weak D call TRBD1 (6 bases). Input material: PBMCs. The CDR3 region is CASRGAPPKETQYF. The CDR3 bases are TGTGCCAGCAGGGGGGCACCTCCTAAAGAGACCCAGTACTTC.